The 4 T cell receptor beta chains listed next were all sequenced from one sample in a study of blood T cell repertoires in COVID-19. The method was immunoSEQ multiplex PCR; TCRdb's version includes in-frame clones alone and lacks a portion of them. The data hold about 200,000 clones, with approximately 86% observed a single time. Source material: peripheral blood. These receptors were collected from a woman in her forties or fifties with COVID-19, enrolled during active disease.

This clone was counted a single time. The V gene is TRBV5-1, the J gene TRBJ2-1; 10 nucleotides line up with TRBD1. V shed 4 bases and J 5 bases; nucleotides not matched to a gene: 12. Per germline, CDR1 SGHRS and CDR2 YFSETQ. This CDR3 is 17 amino acids long. This CDR3 is CASSVLPGTGANNEQFF. The DNA of the CDR3 is TGCGCCAGCAGCGTCCTTCCCGGGACAGGGGCTAACAATGAGCAGTTCTTC.

This chain links TRBV12-3 or TRBV12-4 with TRBJ1-1; weak D call: TRBD1 (5 bases). V was cut by 8 bases and J by 0 bases, with 7 bases left in between. CDR3 size: 12 residues. CDR3 region: CASQGLNTEAFF. CDR3 DNA: TGTGCCAGCCAGGGCCTGAACACTGAAGCTTTCTTT.

This clone has more than one count but fewer than ten. The chain links TRBV10-1 to TRBJ1-2; D not resolved. The CDR3 loop spans 13 amino acids. Trimming cost V 4 bases and J 6 bases, with 12 bases left between them. Germline V lookup: CDR1 WNHNN, CDR2 SYGVQD (reference sequence). The CDR3 protein is CASSAAWTDGYTF. CDR3 nucleotides: TGCGCCAGCAGTGCGGCGTGGACTGATGGCTACACCTTC.

This chain joins TRBV11-3 and TRBJ2-1; 7 bases are shared with TRBD1. The germline V gene has CDR1 SGHNT and CDR2 YENEEA. The V segment lost 1 base and the J segment 4 bases; nucleotides outside the gene matches: 4. The CDR3 covers 15 residues. This CDR3 reads CASSLVPGQYNEQFF. The CDR3 DNA follows: TGTGCCAGCAGCTTAGTTCCGGGACAGTACAATGAGCAGTTCTTC.